The TCR beta chain under discussion was sequenced for a study of blood T cell repertoires in COVID-19. Profiling relied on immunoSEQ multiplex PCR, and the TCRdb table lists in-frame clones only, not all of them. The table shows about 300,000 clones, with more than 75% occurring only once. The CDR3 spans 16 residues. Per the germline V gene, CDR1 is KGHSH and CDR2 is LQKENI. With 0 bases clipped from V and 3 bases from J, the junction kept 2 bases outside the gene matches. Material for sequencing was peripheral blood. This TCR derives from a middle-aged woman who had recovered from COVID-19. V and J are TRBV18 and TRBJ2-2; 9 bases match TRBD1. The CDR3 spells CASSPPRQGDTGELFF. The CDR3 region has the DNA TGTGCCAGCTCACCACCACGACAGGGGGACACCGGGGAGCTGTTTTTT.